This T cell receptor beta chain was identified in a study of T cells in Graves' hyperthyroidism and ophthalmopathy. CDR3 length: 14 amino acids. Germline V lookup: CDR1 MNHNS, CDR2 SASEGT. V lost 6 bases and J 0 bases, leaving 10 bases between the germline ends. This clonotype was detected a few times. RNA transcripts served as the template for amplifying TCR beta CDR3 regions. HTBI primers drove first-round RT-PCR of the TCR CDR3. TCRdb called the multiplex PCR reads again in MiXCR, with one record for every CDR3 protein. The table has roughly 170,000 distinct CDR3 sequences, less than 10% seen once. This clonotype was sampled from a woman under 30 with Graves' hyperthyroidism that later progressed to Graves' ophthalmopathy. The gene calls are TRBV6-1 and TRBJ2-3; D unresolved. The sample taken for sequencing was blood. The CDR3: CASSDHSSTDTQYF. In DNA, the CDR3 is TGTGCCAGCAGCGACCACTCTAGCACAGATACGCAGTATTTT.